The entry that follows covers one TCR beta chain sequence. Its specificity is not known. The junction differs from germline at one of its ends, possibly a read error. This sample was included in a study of cytomegalovirus exposure and HLA in healthy donors. Study results and limitations: Later genetic work tied a missense DCLRE1C variant to beta-chain V and J trimming.

The PCR was carried out with 60 Vbeta primers and 13 Jbeta primers. The data were produced by immunoSEQ multiplex PCR, yet TCRdb's version contains in-frame clones alone and is incomplete. The data show some 130,000 clones, approximately 61% seen once. This donor's file did not include a recorded CMV serostatus. This clonotype was obtained from a human donor in good health. Sequencing was carried out using PBMCs.

The CDR3 loop is CASSLAGVGTDTQYF. The CDR3 DNA is TGTGCCAGCAGCCTAGCGGGAGTGGGCACAGATACGCAGTATTTT. V usage is TRBV7-8 and J usage is TRBJ2-3, with 10 bases aligning to TRBD2. In germline, CDR1 is SGHVS, CDR2 FQNEAQ. The CDR3 contains 15 residues.